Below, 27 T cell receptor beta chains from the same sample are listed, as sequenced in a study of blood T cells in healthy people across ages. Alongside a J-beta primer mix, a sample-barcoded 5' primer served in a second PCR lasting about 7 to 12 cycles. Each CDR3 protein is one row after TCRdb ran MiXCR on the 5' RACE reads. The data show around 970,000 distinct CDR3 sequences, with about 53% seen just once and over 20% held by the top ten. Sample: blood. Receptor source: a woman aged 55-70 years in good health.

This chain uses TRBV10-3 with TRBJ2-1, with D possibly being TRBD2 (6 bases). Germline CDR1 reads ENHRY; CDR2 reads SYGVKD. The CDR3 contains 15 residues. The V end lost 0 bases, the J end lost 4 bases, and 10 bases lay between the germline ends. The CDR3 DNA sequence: TGTGCCATCAGTGAGTCGAGCCTAGCGTACAATGAGCAGTTCTTC. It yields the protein CAISESSLAYNEQFF.

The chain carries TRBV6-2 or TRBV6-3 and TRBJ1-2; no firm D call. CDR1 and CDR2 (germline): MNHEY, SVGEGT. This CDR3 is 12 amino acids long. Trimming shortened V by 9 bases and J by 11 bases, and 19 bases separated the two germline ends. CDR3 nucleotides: TGTGCCAGTACCACAGTGGGCGAGGGTTACACCTTC. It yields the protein CASTTVGEGYTF.

CDR3 DNA: TGTGCCAGCAGTTACTCTAATTCACCCCTCCACTTT. Translated: CASSYSNSPLHF. The chain combines TRBV6-6 with TRBJ1-6; D is uncertain. The V end was cut by 0 bases, the J end by 6 bases, with 0 bases between. This CDR3 comprises 12 residues. The germline V gene has CDR1 MNHNY and CDR2 SVGAGI (reference sequence).

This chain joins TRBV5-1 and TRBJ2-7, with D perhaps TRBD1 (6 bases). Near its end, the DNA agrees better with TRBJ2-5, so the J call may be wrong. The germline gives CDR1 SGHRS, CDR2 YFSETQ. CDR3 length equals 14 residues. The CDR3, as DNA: TGCGCCAGCAGCTTGTGGGCAGGGGAAGAGACCCAGTACTTC. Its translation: CASSLWAGEETQYF.

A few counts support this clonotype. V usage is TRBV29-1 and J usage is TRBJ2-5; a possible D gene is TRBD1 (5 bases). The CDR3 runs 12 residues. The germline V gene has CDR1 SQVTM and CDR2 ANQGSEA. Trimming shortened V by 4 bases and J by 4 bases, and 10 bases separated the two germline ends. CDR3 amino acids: CSVAQELETQYF. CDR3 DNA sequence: TGCAGCGTTGCACAGGAGTTAGAGACCCAGTACTTC. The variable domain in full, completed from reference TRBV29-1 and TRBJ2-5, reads SAVISQKPSRDICQRGTSLTIQCQVDSQVTMMFWYRQQPGQSLTLIATANQGSEATYESGFVIDKFPISRPNLTFSTLTVSNMSPEDSSIYLCSVAQELETQYFGPGTRLLVL.

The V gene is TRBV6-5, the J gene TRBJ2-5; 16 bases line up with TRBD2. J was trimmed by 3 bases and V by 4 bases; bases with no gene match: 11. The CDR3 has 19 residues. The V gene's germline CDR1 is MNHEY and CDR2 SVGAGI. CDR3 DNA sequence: TGTGCCAGCAGTTCGGCCGGGACTAGCGGGAGGGGCGCCAAAGAGACCCAGTACTTC. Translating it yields CASSSAGTSGRGAKETQYF.

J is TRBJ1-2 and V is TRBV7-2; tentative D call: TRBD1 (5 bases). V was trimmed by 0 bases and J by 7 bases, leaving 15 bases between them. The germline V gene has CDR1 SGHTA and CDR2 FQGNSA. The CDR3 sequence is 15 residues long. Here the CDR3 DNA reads TGTGCCAGCAGCTTAGCTAACCGGGGCGGATTTGGCTACACCTTC. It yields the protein CASSLANRGGFGYTF.

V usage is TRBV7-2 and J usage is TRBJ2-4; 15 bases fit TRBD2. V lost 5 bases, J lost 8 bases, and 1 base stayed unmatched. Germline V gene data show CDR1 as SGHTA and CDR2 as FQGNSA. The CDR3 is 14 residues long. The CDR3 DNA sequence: TGTGCCAGCAGCCGGACTAGCGGGAGGGACATTCAGTACTTC. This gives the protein CASSRTSGRDIQYF.

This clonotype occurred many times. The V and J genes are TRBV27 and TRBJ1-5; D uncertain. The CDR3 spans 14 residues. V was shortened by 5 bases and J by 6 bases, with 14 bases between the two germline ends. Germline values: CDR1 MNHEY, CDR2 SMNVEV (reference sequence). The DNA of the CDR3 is TGTGCCAGCAGTCCGACACGTGGGGTTCAGCCCCAGCATTTT. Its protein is CASSPTRGVQPQHF.

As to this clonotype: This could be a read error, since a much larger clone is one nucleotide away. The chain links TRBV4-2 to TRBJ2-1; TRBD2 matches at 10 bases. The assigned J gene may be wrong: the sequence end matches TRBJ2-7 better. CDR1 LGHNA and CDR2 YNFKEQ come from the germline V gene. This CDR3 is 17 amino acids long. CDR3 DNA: TGTGCCAGCAGCTTGGCTAGCGGGAGCGGAGTTTACAATGAGCAGTACTTC. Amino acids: CASSLASGSGVYNEQYF.

The CDR3 DNA reads TGCAGCCCCCGGGCGGATACGCAGTATTTT. Its translation is CSPRADTQYF. The rearrangement links TRBV20-1 to TRBJ2-3; D not certain. The germline CDR1 and CDR2 sequences are DFQATT and SNEGSKA (reference sequence). This CDR3 region has 10 residues.

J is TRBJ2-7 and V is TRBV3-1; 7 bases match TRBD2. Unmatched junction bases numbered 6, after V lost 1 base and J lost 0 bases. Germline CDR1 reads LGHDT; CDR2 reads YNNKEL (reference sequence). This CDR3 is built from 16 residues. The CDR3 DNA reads TGTGCCAGCAGCCAAGTAGGGCGGGGGAGCTCCTACGAGCAGTACTTC. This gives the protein CASSQVGRGSSYEQYF.

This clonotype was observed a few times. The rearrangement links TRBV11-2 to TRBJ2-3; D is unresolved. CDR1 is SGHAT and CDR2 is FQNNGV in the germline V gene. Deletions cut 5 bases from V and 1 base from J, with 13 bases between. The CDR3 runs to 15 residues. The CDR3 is CASSLVASRTDTQYF. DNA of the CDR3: TGTGCCAGCAGCCTAGTAGCCAGCCGCACAGATACGCAGTATTTT. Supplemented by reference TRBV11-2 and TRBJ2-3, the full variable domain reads EAGVAQSPRYKIIEKRQSVAFWCNPISGHATLYWYQQILGQGPKLLIQFQNNGVVDDSQLPKDRFSAERLKGVDSTLKIQPAKLEDSAVYLCASSLVASRTDTQYFGPGTRLTVL.

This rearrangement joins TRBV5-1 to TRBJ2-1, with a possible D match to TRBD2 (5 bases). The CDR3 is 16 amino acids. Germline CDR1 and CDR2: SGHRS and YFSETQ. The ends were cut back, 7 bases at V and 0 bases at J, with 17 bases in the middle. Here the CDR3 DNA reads TGCGCCAGCGCTCAAGCGGACCCGAACTCCTACAATGAGCAGTTCTTC. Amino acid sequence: CASAQADPNSYNEQFF.

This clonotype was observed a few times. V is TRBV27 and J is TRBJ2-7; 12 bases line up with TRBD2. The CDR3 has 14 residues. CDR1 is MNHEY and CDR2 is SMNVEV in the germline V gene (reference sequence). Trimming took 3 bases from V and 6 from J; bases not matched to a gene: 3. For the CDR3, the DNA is TGTGCCAGCAGTTTTGGACTAGCGGGAACCGAGCAGTACTTC. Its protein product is CASSFGLAGTEQYF.

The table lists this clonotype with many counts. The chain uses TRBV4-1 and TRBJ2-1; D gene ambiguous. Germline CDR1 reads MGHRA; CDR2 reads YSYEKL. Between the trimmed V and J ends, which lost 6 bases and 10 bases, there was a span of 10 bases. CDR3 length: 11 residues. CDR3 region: CASSKLGEQFF. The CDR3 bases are TGCGCCAGCAGTAAACTCGGGGAGCAGTTCTTC.

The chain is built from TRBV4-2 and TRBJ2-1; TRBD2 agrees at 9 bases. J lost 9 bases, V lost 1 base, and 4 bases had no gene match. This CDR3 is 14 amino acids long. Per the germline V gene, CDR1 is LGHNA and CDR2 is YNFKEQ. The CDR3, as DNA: TGTGCCAGCAGCCAAGGGACTAGCGTGCCTGAGCAGTTCTTC. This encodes CASSQGTSVPEQFF.

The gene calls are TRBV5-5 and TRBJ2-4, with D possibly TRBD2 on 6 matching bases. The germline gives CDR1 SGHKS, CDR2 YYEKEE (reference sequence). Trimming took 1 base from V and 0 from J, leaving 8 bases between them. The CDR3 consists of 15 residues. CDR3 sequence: CASSLPGVAKNIQYF. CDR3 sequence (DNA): TGTGCCAGCAGCTTGCCGGGAGTAGCCAAAAACATTCAGTACTTC. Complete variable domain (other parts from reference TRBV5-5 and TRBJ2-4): DAGVTQSPTHLIKTRGQQVTLRCSPISGHKSVSWYQQVLGQGPQFIFQYYEKEERGRGNFPDRFSARQFPNYSSELNVNALLLGDSALYLCASSLPGVAKNIQYFGAGTRLSVL.

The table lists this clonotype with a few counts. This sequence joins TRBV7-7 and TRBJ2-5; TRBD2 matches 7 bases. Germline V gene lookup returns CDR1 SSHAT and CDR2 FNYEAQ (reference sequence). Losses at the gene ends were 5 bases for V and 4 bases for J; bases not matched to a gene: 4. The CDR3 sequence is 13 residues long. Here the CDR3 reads CASSPIAGETQYF. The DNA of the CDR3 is TGTGCCAGCAGCCCGATAGCGGGAGAGACCCAGTACTTC.

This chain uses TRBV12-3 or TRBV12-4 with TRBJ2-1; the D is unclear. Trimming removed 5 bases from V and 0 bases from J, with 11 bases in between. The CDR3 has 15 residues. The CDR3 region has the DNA TGTGCCAGCAGTCGAGTACTGAGCTCCTACAATGAGCAGTTCTTC. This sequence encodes CASSRVLSSYNEQFF.

CDR3 amino acids: CASSLVDPSTEWEQFF. DNA for the CDR3: TGTGCCAGCAGCTTAGTAGACCCTTCAACCGAATGGGAGCAGTTCTTC. V usage is TRBV7-6 and J usage is TRBJ2-1, with D unresolved. Germline loops: CDR1 SGHVS, CDR2 FNYEAQ. The CDR3 is 16 residues long. The ends were cut back, 1 base at V and 10 bases at J, with 20 bases in the middle. Drawing the rest from reference TRBV7-6 and TRBJ2-1, the complete variable domain is GAGVSQSPRYKVTKRGQDVALRCDPISGHVSLYWYRQALGQGPEFLTYFNYEAQQDKSGLPNDRFSAERPEGSISTLTIQRTEQRDSAMYRCASSLVDPSTEWEQFFGPGTRLTVL.

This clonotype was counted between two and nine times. CDR3 sequence: CASSSKDHPQFF. Written as DNA, the CDR3 is TGCGCCAGCAGCTCTAAGGACCATCCCCAGTTCTTC. V is TRBV5-1 and J is TRBJ2-1; D is ambiguous. Germline V gives CDR1 SGHRS, CDR2 YFSETQ. The CDR3 loop spans 12 amino acids. Trimming shortened V by 3 bases and J by 13 bases, and 14 bases separated the two germline ends.

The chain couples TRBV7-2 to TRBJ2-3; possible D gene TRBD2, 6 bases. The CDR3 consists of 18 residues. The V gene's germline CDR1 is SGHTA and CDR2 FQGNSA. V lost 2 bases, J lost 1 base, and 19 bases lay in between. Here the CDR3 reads CASSLFRLVPYGTDTQYF. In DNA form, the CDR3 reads TGTGCCAGCAGCTTATTCAGACTAGTCCCTTATGGCACAGATACGCAGTATTTT. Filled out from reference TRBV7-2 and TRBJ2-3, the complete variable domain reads GAGVSQSPSNKVTEKGKDVELRCDPISGHTALYWYRQSLGQGLEFLIYFQGNSAPDKSGLPSDRFSAERTGGSVSTLTIQRTQQEDSAVYLCASSLFRLVPYGTDTQYFGPGTRLTVL.

The DNA of the CDR3 is TGTGCCACCAGCAGAGGGGCCTTAGGAACTAGCGGGAGTTCCGGGGAGCTGTTTTTT. This translates into CATSRGALGTSGSSGELFF. The V call is TRBV15, the J call TRBJ2-2; 11 positions match TRBD2. V gave up 1 base and J gave up 6 bases; unmatched junction bases: 13. In germline, CDR1 is LNHNV, CDR2 YYDKDF (reference sequence). The CDR3 has 19 residues.

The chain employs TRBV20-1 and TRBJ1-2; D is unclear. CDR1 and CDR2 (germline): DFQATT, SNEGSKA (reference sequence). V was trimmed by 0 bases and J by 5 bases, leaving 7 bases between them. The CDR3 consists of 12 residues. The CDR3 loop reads CSAREPAYGYTF. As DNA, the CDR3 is TGCAGTGCTAGAGAGCCAGCGTATGGCTACACCTTC.

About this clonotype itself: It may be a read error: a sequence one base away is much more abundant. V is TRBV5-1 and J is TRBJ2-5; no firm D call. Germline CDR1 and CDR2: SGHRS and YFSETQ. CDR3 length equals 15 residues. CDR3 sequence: CAGSLARVREETQYF. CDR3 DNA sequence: TGCGCCGGCAGCTTGGCAAGGGTTCGGGAAGAGACCCAGTACTTC.

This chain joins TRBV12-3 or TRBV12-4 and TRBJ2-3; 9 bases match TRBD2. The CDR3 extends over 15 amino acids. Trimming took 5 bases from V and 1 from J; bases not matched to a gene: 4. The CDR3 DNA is TGTGCCAGCAGTGTTCCTAGCGGGGGCACAGATACGCAGTATTTT. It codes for CASSVPSGGTDTQYF.